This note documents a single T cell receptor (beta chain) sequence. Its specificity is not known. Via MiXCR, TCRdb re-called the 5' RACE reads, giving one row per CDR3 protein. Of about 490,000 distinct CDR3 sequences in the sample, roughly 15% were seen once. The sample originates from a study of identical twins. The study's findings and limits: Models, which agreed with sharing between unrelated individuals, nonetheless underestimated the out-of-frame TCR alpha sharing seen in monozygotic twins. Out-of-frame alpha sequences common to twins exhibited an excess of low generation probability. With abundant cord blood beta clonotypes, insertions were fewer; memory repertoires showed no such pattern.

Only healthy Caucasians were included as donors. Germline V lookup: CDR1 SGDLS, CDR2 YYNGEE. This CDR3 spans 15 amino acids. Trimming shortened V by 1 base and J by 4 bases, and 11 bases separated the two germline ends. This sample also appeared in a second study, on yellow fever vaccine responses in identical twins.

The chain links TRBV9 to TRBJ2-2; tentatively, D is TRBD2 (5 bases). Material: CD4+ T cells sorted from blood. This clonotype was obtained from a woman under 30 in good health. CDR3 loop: CASSVFAGGTGELFF. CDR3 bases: TGTGCCAGCAGCGTATTTGCGGGCGGCACCGGGGAGCTGTTTTTT. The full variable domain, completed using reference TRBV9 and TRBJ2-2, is DSGVTQTPKHLITATGQRVTLRCSPRSGDLSVYWYQQSLDQGLQFLIQYYNGEERAKGNILERFSAQQFPDLHSELNLSSLELGDSALYFCASSVFAGGTGELFFGEGSRLTVL.